These T cell receptor beta chains were read from a single sample in a study of tumor-infiltrating lymphocytes in localized non-small cell lung cancer. This table comes from immunoSEQ multiplex PCR, and its TCRdb copy is limited to in-frame clones, with some not included. Counted here are roughly 30,000 clones, roughly 88% occurring once; the ten biggest clones make up roughly 2%. Material for sequencing was lung tumor tissue. The origin of the receptors is a human donor with non-small cell lung cancer. Each CDR3 is given with its conserved first and last residue. Each record gives: D gene, V gene, clone size, J gene, CDR3 protein, CDR3 DNA. A D gene is named only where the DNA matches it firmly. Clone sizes are given selectively: once, few, many, or a class where the clone is expanded.

d_call: NA
v_call: TRBV5-4
clone_size: NA
j_call: TRBJ2-3
cdr3_aa: CASSNLKGTDTQYF
cdr3_nt: TGTGCCAGCAGCAACCTTAAGGGCACAGATACGCAGTATTTT

d_call: NA
v_call: TRBV28
clone_size: NA
j_call: TRBJ2-6
cdr3_aa: CASRPQGMGANVLTF
cdr3_nt: TGTGCCAGCAGGCCACAGGGTATGGGGGCCAACGTCCTGACTTTC

d_call: NA
v_call: TRBV4-2
clone_size: once
j_call: TRBJ2-1
cdr3_aa: CASSHPQGANEQFF
cdr3_nt: TGTGCCAGCAGCCACCCACAGGGCGCCAATGAGCAGTTCTTC

d_call: NA
v_call: TRBV29-1
clone_size: NA
j_call: TRBJ1-5
cdr3_aa: CSVLEGSNSNQPQHF
cdr3_nt: TGCAGCGTTTTGGAGGGCTCTAATAGCAATCAGCCCCAGCATTTT

d_call: TRBD2
v_call: TRBV6-1
clone_size: NA
j_call: TRBJ2-2
cdr3_aa: CASSDERGWTGELFF
cdr3_nt: TGTGCCAGCAGTGACGAGCGGGGGTGGACCGGGGAGCTGTTTTTT

d_call: NA
v_call: TRBV30
clone_size: NA
j_call: TRBJ2-7
cdr3_aa: CAWSRGTYEQYF
cdr3_nt: TGTGCCTGGAGTCGAGGGACCTACGAGCAGTACTTC

d_call: TRBD2
v_call: TRBV7-3
clone_size: NA
j_call: TRBJ2-3
cdr3_aa: CASGRGDTDTQYF
cdr3_nt: TGTGCCAGCGGGAGGGGTGACACAGATACGCAGTATTTT

d_call: NA
v_call: TRBV5-4
clone_size: NA
j_call: TRBJ2-6
cdr3_aa: CASRGGIGAGANVLTF
cdr3_nt: TGTGCCAGCAGGGGGGGTATCGGGGCTGGGGCCAACGTCCTGACTTTC

d_call: NA
v_call: TRBV30
clone_size: NA
j_call: TRBJ2-5
cdr3_aa: CAWNLGRLPETQYF
cdr3_nt: TGTGCCTGGAACCTTGGCAGGCTCCCGGAGACCCAGTACTTC

d_call: NA
v_call: TRBV19
clone_size: NA
j_call: TRBJ1-2
cdr3_aa: CASSIFRQVFRDGYTF
cdr3_nt: TGTGCCAGTAGTATATTCAGACAGGTGTTTCGAGATGGCTACACCTTC

d_call: NA
v_call: TRBV9
clone_size: NA
j_call: TRBJ1-1
cdr3_aa: CASSFRADTEAFF
cdr3_nt: TGTGCCAGCAGCTTCAGAGCCGACACTGAAGCTTTCTTT

d_call: NA
v_call: TRBV29-1
clone_size: once
j_call: TRBJ1-2
cdr3_aa: CSVDSGLGYTF
cdr3_nt: TGCAGCGTTGACTCAGGGCTTGGCTACACCTTC

d_call: NA
v_call: TRBV5-4
clone_size: NA
j_call: TRBJ1-2
cdr3_aa: CASSLDRTNYGYTF
cdr3_nt: TGTGCCAGCAGCCTCGACAGGACTAACTATGGCTACACCTTC

d_call: TRBD1
v_call: TRBV7-2
clone_size: NA
j_call: TRBJ2-7
cdr3_aa: CASSPRTGSHEQYF
cdr3_nt: TGTGCCAGCAGCCCTAGGACAGGTTCGCACGAGCAGTACTTC

d_call: NA
v_call: TRBV2
clone_size: NA
j_call: TRBJ2-3
cdr3_aa: CASRKDEGTDTQYF
cdr3_nt: TGTGCCAGCAGGAAGGACGAAGGAACAGATACGCAGTATTTT

d_call: NA
v_call: TRBV30
clone_size: NA
j_call: TRBJ1-3
cdr3_aa: CAWSDQGFSPSGNTIYF
cdr3_nt: TGTGCCTGGAGCGACCAGGGTTTCTCCCCCTCTGGAAACACCATATATTTT

d_call: TRBD1
v_call: TRBV10-3
clone_size: NA
j_call: TRBJ2-1
cdr3_aa: CAISTPGTGAGRNEQFF
cdr3_nt: TGTGCCATCAGCACTCCCGGGACAGGGGCCGGGCGTAATGAGCAGTTCTTC

d_call: TRBD2
v_call: TRBV5-1
clone_size: NA
j_call: TRBJ2-1
cdr3_aa: CASSLRVSSGTSPNEQFF
cdr3_nt: TGCGCCAGCAGCCTCCGTGTGTCAAGCGGGACTAGCCCTAATGAGCAGTTCTTC

d_call: NA
v_call: TRBV20-1
clone_size: NA
j_call: TRBJ1-2
cdr3_aa: CSARSNYGYTF
cdr3_nt: TGCAGTGCTAGATCCAACTATGGCTACACCTTC

d_call: NA
v_call: TRBV4-2
clone_size: NA
j_call: TRBJ1-5
cdr3_aa: CASSQTGSPVSSNQPQHF
cdr3_nt: TGTGCCAGCAGCCAAACGGGATCCCCCGTGTCTAGCAATCAGCCCCAGCATTTT

d_call: NA
v_call: TRBV25-1
clone_size: NA
j_call: TRBJ2-1
cdr3_aa: CASSGTVEQFF
cdr3_nt: TGTGCCAGCAGTGGGACAGTCGAGCAGTTCTTC

d_call: NA
v_call: TRBV2
clone_size: NA
j_call: TRBJ1-1
cdr3_aa: CASSNQGKAATEAFF
cdr3_nt: TGTGCCAGCAGTAACCAGGGAAAGGCTGCCACTGAAGCTTTCTTT

d_call: NA
v_call: TRBV6-5
clone_size: NA
j_call: TRBJ1-2
cdr3_aa: CASSRGADYGYTF
cdr3_nt: TGTGCCAGCAGTCGAGGGGCCGACTATGGCTACACCTTC

d_call: TRBD2
v_call: TRBV5-6
clone_size: once
j_call: TRBJ2-1
cdr3_aa: CASSSGRGVNEQFF
cdr3_nt: TGTGCCAGCAGCTCGGGCCGGGGGGTAAATGAGCAGTTCTTC